A selection of T cell receptor beta chains follows, all from one sample in a study of T cell responses to AZD1222 COVID-19 vaccine. Sequencing used immunoSEQ multiplex PCR; TCRdb keeps in-frame clones, though not all of them. The profile shows approximately 80,000 clones, 70% to 90% of them singletons. Sample: peripheral blood, taken 28 days after the second AZD1222 dose. The receptors come from an adult who received the AZD1222 COVID-19 vaccine. Both conserved end residues are part of each CDR3. D genes are given only for firm matches.

J gene: TRBJ1-3; V gene: TRBV25-1; D gene: .; CDR3 DNA: TGTGCCAGCAGTCCTTGGGGGGCTGCTGGAAACACCATATATTTT; CDR3 protein: CASSPWGAAGNTIYF
J gene: TRBJ1-5; V gene: TRBV6-6; D gene: .; CDR3 DNA: TGTGCCAGCAGTTATGAGGGGTCTAGCAATCAGCCCCAGCATTTT; CDR3 protein: CASSYEGSSNQPQHF
J gene: TRBJ1-5; V gene: TRBV19; D gene: .; CDR3 DNA: TGTGCCAGTAGTATTGGCCAGCAAGGGCCTTATAGCAATCAGCCCCAGCATTTT; CDR3 protein: CASSIGQQGPYSNQPQHF
J gene: TRBJ2-1; V gene: TRBV7-2; D gene: .; CDR3 DNA: TGTGCCAGCACCCGAAGGCAGGGAGCTTACAATGAGCAGTTCTTC; CDR3 protein: CASTRRQGAYNEQFF
J gene: TRBJ1-1; V gene: TRBV7-3; D gene: .; CDR3 DNA: TGTGCCAGCACGCCCGGGAATACAGGGTTCACTGAAGCTTTCTTT; CDR3 protein: CASTPGNTGFTEAFF
J gene: TRBJ2-2; V gene: TRBV3-1/TRBV3-2; D gene: TRBD2; CDR3 DNA: TGTGCCAGCAGAACGGGGAGCGGGGACACCGGGGAGCTGTTTTTT; CDR3 protein: CASRTGSGDTGELFF
J gene: TRBJ1-2; V gene: TRBV29-1; D gene: .; CDR3 DNA: TGCAGCGTTGAAAATCTGAGATTCGGGGGCTACACCTTC; CDR3 protein: CSVENLRFGGYTF
J gene: TRBJ2-2; V gene: TRBV5-4; D gene: .; CDR3 DNA: TGTGCCAGCAGTCAAAATCGGGGGACATCGAACACCGGGGAGCTGTTTTTT; CDR3 protein: CASSQNRGTSNTGELFF
J gene: TRBJ1-4; V gene: TRBV10-3; D gene: TRBD1; CDR3 DNA: TGTGCCATCAGTGAGTCCGGGACAGGGAATGAAAAACTGTTTTTT; CDR3 protein: CAISESGTGNEKLFF
J gene: TRBJ1-2; V gene: TRBV5-6; D gene: TRBD1; CDR3 DNA: TGTGCCAGCAGCCGGACAGGGTTCAGCTATGGCTACACCTTC; CDR3 protein: CASSRTGFSYGYTF
J gene: TRBJ1-1; V gene: TRBV27; D gene: TRBD1; CDR3 DNA: TGTGCCAGCAAGGGACAGACGAACACTGAAGCTTTCTTT; CDR3 protein: CASKGQTNTEAFF